This T cell receptor beta chain was observed in a study of blood T cell repertoires in COVID-19. Study in general: Acute-phase and convalescent COVID-19 samples originated in the United States, Italy and Spain.

The germline V gene has CDR1 MNHEY and CDR2 SMNVEV (reference sequence). V lost 9 bases, J lost 1 base, and 16 bases lay in between. The CDR3 runs 14 residues. Per the authors' pipeline: It was from reference gene primer amplification that nucleated cell counts were estimated. Measured with immunoSEQ multiplex PCR; TCRdb has only the in-frame clones, and not every one. The DNA gave D and trimming, while V, J and clone size come from that table. The sample yields around 160,000 clones, around 86% seen once. The receptor's source is a man in his fifties or sixties with acute or convalescent COVID-19. Source material: peripheral blood. The chain has TRBV27 and TRBJ2-7; tentatively, D is TRBD1 (6 bases). CDR3 residues: CASQRRDTSYEQYF. In DNA, the CDR3 is TGTGCCAGTCAGCGCCGGGACACTTCCTACGAGCAGTACTTC.